The T cell receptor (beta chain) described here comes from a study of blood T cell repertoires in COVID-19. Across the whole study: T cells, B-cell-depleted T cells, or PBMCs supplied cDNA or gDNA.

The authors' processing: Reference gene primer amplification in the assay estimated nucleated cell counts. Produced via immunoSEQ multiplex PCR; TCRdb's table is partial and in-frame only. V and J calls and clone size come straight from that table; D and trimming were deduced from the DNA. The sample yields hundreds of thousands of clones, around 90% seen once. Germline V CDR1 and CDR2: SGHDT, YYEEEE. The CDR3 is made up of 15 amino acids. V was clipped by 1 base and J by 5 bases; unmatched bases: 4. Recruits, aged about 18 to 95 years, lived in 25 or so US areas. Input material: PBMCs or T cells enriched from blood (not recorded which). The chain has TRBV5-6 and TRBJ2-3; 10 bases match TRBD1. The receptor was derived from a young woman with acute COVID-19. CDR3 region: CASSLWDRGEDTQYF. CDR3 bases: TGTGCCAGCAGCTTGTGGGACAGGGGAGAAGATACGCAGTATTTT.